The 18 T cell receptor beta chains below come from one sample, sequenced in a study of Tregs in tolerant kidney transplant recipients. Measured with immunoSEQ multiplex PCR; TCRdb has only the in-frame clones, and not every one. The sample has some 240,000 clones; approximately 83% are singletons. The sequencing sample was made of CD4+ T cells from blood. Receptors were obtained from a human donor in good health.

This clone has a handful of counts. V and J are TRBV5-1 and TRBJ2-2, with 7 bases identical to TRBD2. The CDR3 extends over 14 amino acids. With V trimmed by 5 bases and J by 6 bases, 7 bases remained unmatched. Germline-derived CDR1 and CDR2 are SGHRS and YFSETQ. Here the CDR3 DNA reads TGCGCCAGCAGTAAGCAGGGAGGGCCCGGGGAGCTGTTTTTT. Amino acid sequence: CASSKQGGPGELFF. Supplemented by reference TRBV5-1 and TRBJ2-2, the full variable domain reads KAGVTQTPRYLIKTRGQQVTLSCSPISGHRSVSWYQQTPGQGLQFLFEYFSETQRNKGNFPGRFSGRQFSNSRSEMNVSTLELGDSALYLCASSKQGGPGELFFGEGSRLTVL.

V is TRBV5-1 and J is TRBJ1-1, with 8 bases fitting TRBD1. V lost 4 bases to trimming and J lost 5 bases; unmatched junction nucleotides: 10. The germline gives CDR1 SGHRS, CDR2 YFSETQ. This CDR3 is built from 15 residues. This chain's CDR3 is CASSGGQGRGTEAFF. The CDR3 bases are TGCGCCAGCAGCGGCGGACAGGGCCGAGGGACTGAAGCTTTCTTT. The whole variable domain, filled in from reference TRBV5-1 and TRBJ1-1, reads KAGVTQTPRYLIKTRGQQVTLSCSPISGHRSVSWYQQTPGQGLQFLFEYFSETQRNKGNFPGRFSGRQFSNSRSEMNVSTLELGDSALYLCASSGGQGRGTEAFFGQGTRLTVV.

This clone was seen a handful of times. V gene TRBV18 combines with J gene TRBJ2-7; D perhaps matches TRBD2 (6 bases). V dropped 2 bases and J dropped 2 bases, with 10 bases sitting between them. Germline V lookup: CDR1 KGHSH, CDR2 LQKENI. The CDR3 covers 14 residues. CDR3 sequence reads: CASSPRLETYEQYF. CDR3 sequence (DNA): TGTGCCAGCTCACCAAGACTAGAAACCTACGAGCAGTACTTC.

This clone was recorded only once. The V gene is TRBV18, the J gene TRBJ2-3; 13 positions match TRBD2. The V gene's germline CDR1 is KGHSH and CDR2 LQKENI. With V trimmed by 3 bases and J by 0 bases, 6 bases remained unmatched. The CDR3 length is 18 residues. DNA for the CDR3: TGTGCCAGCTCACCTCCGGGACTAGCGGGGTCTAGCACAGATACGCAGTATTTT. Its translation is CASSPPGLAGSSTDTQYF.

CDR3 residues: CASSPGTGQETQYF. The CDR3 bases are TGTGCCAGCAGCCCCGGGACAGGGCAAGAGACCCAGTACTTC. This chain uses TRBV5-4 with TRBJ2-5, with 9 nucleotides matching TRBD1. The trim removed 4 bases at V and 2 bases at J, leaving 3 bases unmatched. This CDR3 spans 14 amino acids. Germline V lookup: CDR1 SGHNT, CDR2 YYREEE (reference sequence). The full variable domain, its missing parts supplied by reference TRBV5-4 and TRBJ2-5, is ETGVTQSPTHLIKTRGQQVTLRCSSQSGHNTVSWYQQALGQGPQFIFQYYREEENGRGNFPPRFSGLQFPNYSSELNVNALELDDSALYLCASSPGTGQETQYFGPGTRLLVL.

The chain uses TRBV10-3 and TRBJ2-7; 10 bases line up with TRBD1. CDR3 length: 12 amino acids. With 10 bases clipped from V and 2 bases from J, the junction kept 2 bases outside the gene matches. Germline values: CDR1 ENHRY, CDR2 SYGVKD. The CDR3 is CASGQGAYEQYF. The CDR3 DNA follows: TGTGCCAGTGGACAGGGGGCCTACGAGCAGTACTTC.

The chain recombines TRBV4-1 with TRBJ1-4; weak D call: TRBD1 (5 bases). The CDR3 extends over 15 amino acids. Between the trimmed V and J ends, which lost 2 bases and 5 bases, there was a span of 12 bases. The germline V gene encodes CDR1 MGHRA and CDR2 YSYEKL. The CDR3 bases are TGCGCCAGCAGCCAAAGTTCCGGGGGAAATGAAAAACTGTTTTTT. Protein: CASSQSSGGNEKLFF.

The V and J genes are TRBV30 and TRBJ1-4; the D is unclear. Germline V lookup: CDR1 GTSNPN, CDR2 SVGIG (reference sequence). The CDR3 totals 15 residues. The ends were cut back, 3 bases at V and 0 bases at J, with 11 bases in the middle. As DNA, the CDR3 is TGTGCCTGGAGCAGTTCGGGAGCAACTAATGAAAAACTGTTTTTT. This translates into CAWSSSGATNEKLFF.

The rearrangement uses TRBV9 and TRBJ1-6, with D possibly being TRBD1 (5 bases). The CDR3 contains 15 residues. CDR1 and CDR2 from the germline V gene are SGDLS and YYNGEE. V was cut by 4 bases and J by 10 bases, with 18 bases left in between. The CDR3 region has the DNA TGTGCCAGCAGCCCCGGGCTAGGGGCAGGATCACCCCTCCACTTT. The encoded protein is CASSPGLGAGSPLHF.

The chain couples TRBV30 to TRBJ1-2; possibly TRBD1 for D (6 bases). The CDR3 totals 12 residues. CDR1 GTSNPN and CDR2 SVGIG come from the germline V gene (reference sequence). V shed 0 bases and J shed 7 bases, with 9 bases lying between them. The DNA for the CDR3 is TGTGCCTGGAGTGTAGGGGGGATTGGCTACACCTTC. This codes for CAWSVGGIGYTF.

The V gene is TRBV18, the J gene TRBJ1-3; possibly TRBD1 for D (5 bases). The length of the CDR3 is 18 residues. V was trimmed by 2 bases and J by 0 bases, leaving 17 bases between them. The germline gives CDR1 KGHSH, CDR2 LQKENI. CDR3 nucleotides: TGTGCCAGCTCACCAGGGACCTCGGGATTTCCCTCTGGAAACACCATATATTTT. The encoded protein is CASSPGTSGFPSGNTIYF.

The chain is built from TRBV6-6 and TRBJ1-5; no definite D call. Deletions cut 2 bases from V and 7 bases from J, with 9 bases between. The CDR3 consists of 13 residues. Looked up from germline, CDR1 is MNHNY and CDR2 is SVGAGI (reference sequence). CDR3 protein: CASSYKFGQPQHF. The CDR3 bases are TGTGCCAGCAGTTACAAGTTTGGACAGCCCCAGCATTTT.

This chain connects TRBV7-9 to TRBJ1-5; 7 nucleotides line up with TRBD1. J was trimmed by 3 bases and V by 5 bases; bases with no gene match: 4. The CDR3 spans 14 residues. CDR1 and CDR2 (germline): SEHNR, FQNEAQ (reference sequence). The CDR3 DNA reads TGTGCCAGCAGCCGGACAGGCTACAATCAGCCCCAGCATTTT. Amino acids: CASSRTGYNQPQHF.

In this sample, this clone turned up once. The rearrangement links TRBV29-1 to TRBJ2-4, with D perhaps matching TRBD2 (6 bases). The CDR3 extends over 13 amino acids. From germline, CDR1 is SQVTM and CDR2 ANQGSEA. Trimming shortened V by 4 bases and J by 0 bases, and 7 bases separated the two germline ends. The CDR3 here is CSVGGLAKNIQYF. The CDR3 nucleotides are TGCAGCGTTGGGGGACTAGCCAAAAACATTCAGTACTTC.

The chain combines TRBV18 with TRBJ2-7; 7 bases line up with TRBD1. Germline V CDR1 and CDR2: KGHSH, LQKENI. With 3 bases clipped from V and 4 bases from J, the junction kept 6 bases outside the gene matches. There are 14 residues in the CDR3. The CDR3 here is CASSPLGTVYEQYF. The CDR3 DNA reads TGTGCCAGCTCACCCCTCGGGACAGTTTACGAGCAGTACTTC.

This rearrangement joins TRBV18 to TRBJ1-1; D is unresolved. The CDR3 is 15 residues long. The V gene lost 0 bases and the J gene lost 3 bases, with 11 bases spanning the gap. Germline V CDR1 and CDR2: KGHSH, LQKENI. The CDR3 sequence is CASSPPALADTEAFF. The CDR3 DNA reads TGTGCCAGCTCACCACCAGCCTTGGCGGACACTGAAGCTTTCTTT.

This chain's CDR3 is CASSQDTYNEQFF. In DNA form, the CDR3 reads TGTGCCAGCAGCCAAGACACCTACAATGAGCAGTTCTTC. The genes are TRBV4-2 and TRBJ2-1, with D unresolved. This CDR3 spans 13 amino acids. V was pared by 0 bases and J by 2 bases, with 2 bases between. In germline, CDR1 is LGHNA, CDR2 YNFKEQ.

The chain recombines TRBV19 with TRBJ2-2, with TRBD1 matching over 10 bases. V gave up 3 bases and J gave up 6 bases; unmatched junction bases: 1. Germline lookup yields CDR1 LNHDA and CDR2 SQIVND (reference sequence). This CDR3 has 14 amino acids. This chain's CDR3 is CASSIDRGPGELFF. CDR3 nucleotide sequence: TGTGCCAGTAGTATTGACAGGGGGCCCGGGGAGCTGTTTTTT. Full variable domain (missing parts from reference TRBV19 and TRBJ2-2): DGGITQSPKYLFRKEGQNVTLSCEQNLNHDAMYWYRQDPGQGLRLIYYSQIVNDFQKGDIAEGYSVSREKKESFPLTVTSAQKNPTAFYLCASSIDRGPGELFFGEGSRLTVL.